Presented here are 9 T cell receptor beta chains from one specimen sequenced in a study of blood T cell repertoires in COVID-19. Libraries were prepared by immunoSEQ multiplex PCR; TCRdb keeps only in-frame clonotypes and omits some of them. The sample carries around 60,000 clones, 80% to 95% recorded once. Specimen: peripheral blood. Every receptor here comes from a man in his fifties or sixties with active COVID-19.

The V and J genes are TRBV15 and TRBJ2-6, with D possibly being TRBD1 (6 bases). This CDR3 spans 15 amino acids. V gave up 4 bases and J gave up 0 bases, with 7 bases separating them. The germline V gene has CDR1 LNHNV and CDR2 YYDKDF (reference sequence). The CDR3 loop reads CATSMGHSGANVLTF. In DNA, the CDR3 is TGTGCCACCAGCATGGGACACTCTGGGGCCAACGTCCTGACTTTC.

The chain has TRBV28 and TRBJ2-5; TRBD2 matches at 7 bases. There are 14 residues in the CDR3. J was trimmed by 2 bases and V by 6 bases; bases with no gene match: 6. CDR1 is MDHEN and CDR2 is SYDVKM in the germline V gene. The CDR3, as DNA: TGTGCCAGCAGGAGACCGGGGGGTCAAGAGACCCAGTACTTC. The encoded protein is CASRRPGGQETQYF.

The chain employs TRBV7-8 and TRBJ1-1; no clear D. Per germline, CDR1 SGHVS and CDR2 FQNEAQ. Deletions cut 2 bases from V and 2 bases from J, with 6 bases between. This CDR3 spans 13 amino acids. In nucleotides, the CDR3 is TGTGCCAGCAGCTTACCAGGCAACACTGAAGCTTTCTTT. This gives the protein CASSLPGNTEAFF.

The chain combines TRBV3-1 (or the pseudogene TRBV3-2) with TRBJ1-3; unclear D gene. The CDR3 is made up of 14 amino acids. Germline assignment: CDR1 LGHDT and CDR2 YNNKEL (reference sequence). Trimming removed 4 bases at V and 2 bases at J, with 9 bases between. The CDR3 sequence: CASSPGRTGNTIYF. The CDR3 DNA follows: TGTGCCAGCAGCCCGGGGAGGACTGGAAACACCATATATTTT.

V usage is TRBV3-1 (or the pseudogene TRBV3-2) and J usage is TRBJ2-2, with 9 bases matching TRBD1. The CDR3 runs to 16 residues. The ends lost 1 base at V and 7 bases at J; junction bases unmatched: 7. Per germline, CDR1 LGHDT and CDR2 YNNKEL (reference sequence). CDR3 DNA: TGTGCCAGCAGCCAAGGGACAGGGGATCTAGGCGGGGAGCTGTTTTTT. This translates into CASSQGTGDLGGELFF.

The gene calls are TRBV5-5 and TRBJ2-7; D unresolved. CDR1 and CDR2 from the germline V gene are SGHKS and YYEKEE (reference sequence). The CDR3 extends over 14 amino acids. Between the trimmed V and J ends, which lost 1 base and 0 bases, there was a span of 8 bases. The CDR3 sequence: CASSLRGTSYEQYF. In DNA form, the CDR3 reads TGTGCCAGCAGCTTGAGAGGTACCTCCTACGAGCAGTACTTC.

The gene calls are TRBV6-5 and TRBJ1-2, with 9 bases that match TRBD1. The CDR3 spans 13 residues. Germline V gene data show CDR1 as MNHEY and CDR2 as SVGAGI. V gave up 6 bases and J gave up 7 bases; unmatched junction bases: 6. CDR3 bases: TGTGCCAGCAGCCGGGGACAGGGTAGTGGCTACACCTTC. Translation gives CASSRGQGSGYTF.

This clone was detected once. The chain has TRBV11-2 and TRBJ2-1, with 7 nucleotides matching TRBD1. The CDR3 runs to 14 residues. J lost 2 bases, V lost 7 bases, and 5 bases had no gene match. Germline lookup yields CDR1 SGHAT and CDR2 FQNNGV. For the CDR3, the DNA is TGTGCCAGCACCCGGGACAGACCCTACAATGAGCAGTTCTTC. It specifies CASTRDRPYNEQFF.

The chain combines TRBV19 with TRBJ2-7; 8 bases line up with TRBD2. With 7 bases clipped from V and 0 bases from J, the junction kept 11 bases outside the gene matches. Germline values: CDR1 LNHDA, CDR2 SQIVND (reference sequence). This CDR3 region has 16 residues. The CDR3 sequence: CASTRTSGLASYEQYF. The CDR3 DNA reads as TGTGCCAGTACCCGGACGTCTGGACTAGCCTCCTACGAGCAGTACTTC.